The T cell receptor beta chain under discussion was sequenced for a study of shared clonotypes between healthy human individuals. A word on this clone: Its target is unknown. Distinct nucleotide sequences in the sample also encode this CDR3.

Germline V CDR1 and CDR2: GTSNPN, SVGIG (reference sequence). CDR3 length: 12 amino acids. The ends were cut back, 0 bases at V and 8 bases at J, with 7 bases in the middle. Study-level findings and limits: Unshared clonotypes carried lower generation probabilities than those common to all four donors.

Deep-level assay runs were performed. TCRdb keeps only in-frame clones here, not all; method: immunoSEQ multiplex PCR. The table lists 850,000 to 1,200,000 clones, around four fifths of them singletons. V usage is TRBV30 and J usage is TRBJ1-4; D call uncertain. The sample comprised memory CD4+ T cells sorted from blood. Subset given: CD45RA-negative fraction. The TCR originated in a man aged 18-30 years in good health. The CDR3 DNA reads as TGTGCCTGGAGTGTACGAGGGGAAAAACTGTTTTTT. Its protein product is CAWSVRGEKLFF.